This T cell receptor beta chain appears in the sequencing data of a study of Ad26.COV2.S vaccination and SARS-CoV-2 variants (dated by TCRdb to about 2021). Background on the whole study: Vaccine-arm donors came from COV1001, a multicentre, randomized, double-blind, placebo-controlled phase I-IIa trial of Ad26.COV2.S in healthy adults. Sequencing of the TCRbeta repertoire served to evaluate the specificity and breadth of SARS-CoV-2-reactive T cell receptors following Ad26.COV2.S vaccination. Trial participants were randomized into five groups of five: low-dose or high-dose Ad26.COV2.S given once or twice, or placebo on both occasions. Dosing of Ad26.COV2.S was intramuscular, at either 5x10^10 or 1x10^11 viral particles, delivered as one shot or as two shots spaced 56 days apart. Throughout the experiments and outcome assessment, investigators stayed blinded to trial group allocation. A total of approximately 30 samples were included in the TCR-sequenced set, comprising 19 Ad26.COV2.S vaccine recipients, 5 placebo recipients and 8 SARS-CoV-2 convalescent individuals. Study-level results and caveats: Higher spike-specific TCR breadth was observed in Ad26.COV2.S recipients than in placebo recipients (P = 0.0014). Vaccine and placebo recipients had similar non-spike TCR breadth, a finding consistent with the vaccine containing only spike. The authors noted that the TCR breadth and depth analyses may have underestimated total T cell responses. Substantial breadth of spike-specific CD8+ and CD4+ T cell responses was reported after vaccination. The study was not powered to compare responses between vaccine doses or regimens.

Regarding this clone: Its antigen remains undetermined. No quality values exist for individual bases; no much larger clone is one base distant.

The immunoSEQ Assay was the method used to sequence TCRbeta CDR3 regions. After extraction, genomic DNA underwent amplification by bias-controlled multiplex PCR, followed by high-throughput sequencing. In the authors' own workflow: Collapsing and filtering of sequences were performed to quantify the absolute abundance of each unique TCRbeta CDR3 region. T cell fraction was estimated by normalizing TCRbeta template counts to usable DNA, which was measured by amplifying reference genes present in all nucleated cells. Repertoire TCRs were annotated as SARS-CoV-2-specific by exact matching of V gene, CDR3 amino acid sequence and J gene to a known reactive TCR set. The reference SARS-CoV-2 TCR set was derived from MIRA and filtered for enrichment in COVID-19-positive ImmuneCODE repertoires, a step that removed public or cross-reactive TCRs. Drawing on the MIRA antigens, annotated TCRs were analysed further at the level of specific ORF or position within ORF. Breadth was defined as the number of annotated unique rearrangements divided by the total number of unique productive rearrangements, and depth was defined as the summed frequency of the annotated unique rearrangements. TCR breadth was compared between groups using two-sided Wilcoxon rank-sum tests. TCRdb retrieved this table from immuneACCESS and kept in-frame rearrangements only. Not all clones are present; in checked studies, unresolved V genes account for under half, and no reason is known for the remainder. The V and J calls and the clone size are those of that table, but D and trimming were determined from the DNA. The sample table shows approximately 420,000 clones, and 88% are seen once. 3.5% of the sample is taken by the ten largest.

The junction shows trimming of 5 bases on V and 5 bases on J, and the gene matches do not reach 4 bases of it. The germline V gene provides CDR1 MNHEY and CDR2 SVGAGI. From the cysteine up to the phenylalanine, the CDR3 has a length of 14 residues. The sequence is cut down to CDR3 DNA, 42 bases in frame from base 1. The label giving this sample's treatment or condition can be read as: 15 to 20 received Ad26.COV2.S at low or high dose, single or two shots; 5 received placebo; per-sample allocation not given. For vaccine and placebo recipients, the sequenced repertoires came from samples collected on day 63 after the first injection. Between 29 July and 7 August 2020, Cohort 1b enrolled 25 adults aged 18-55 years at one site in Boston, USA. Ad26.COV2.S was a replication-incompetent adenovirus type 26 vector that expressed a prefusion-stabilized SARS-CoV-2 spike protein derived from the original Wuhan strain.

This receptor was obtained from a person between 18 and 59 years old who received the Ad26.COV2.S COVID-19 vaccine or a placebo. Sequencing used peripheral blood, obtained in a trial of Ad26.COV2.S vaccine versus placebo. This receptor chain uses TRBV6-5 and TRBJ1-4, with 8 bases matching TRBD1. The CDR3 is CASSTQGANEKLFF. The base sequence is TGTGCCAGCAGTACTCAGGGGGCAAATGAAAAACTGTTTTTT.